The rows below give T cell receptor beta chains drawn from one sample of a study of blood T cells in healthy people across ages. TCRdb fed the 5' RACE reads into MiXCR, producing one record per CDR3 protein. The sample holds fewer than 1.5 million distinct CDR3 sequences, around 39% seen once. Sequencing used blood. Receptors originate from a woman aged 18-30 years in good health. CDR3s include the opening cysteine and the closing phenylalanine or tryptophan. A D gene is named only where the DNA matches it firmly. Not every row has a clone size; where given, it reads once, few, many or a size class.

>TRBD1|TRBJ1-6|few|TRBV12-5
CASGSTGTEVSPLHF
TGTGCTAGTGGTTCCACCGGGACAGAGGTTTCACCCCTCCACTTT
>TRBD2|TRBJ2-1|-|TRBV11-2
CASSLDLGLAGPNEQFF
TGTGCCAGCAGCTTAGATCTCGGGCTAGCGGGGCCCAATGAGCAGTTCTTC
>TRBD2|TRBJ2-1|few|TRBV20-1
CSASTGGGLADNEQFF
TGCAGTGCTAGCACGGGTGGCGGACTAGCGGATAATGAGCAGTTCTTC
>-|TRBJ2-1|-|TRBV12-3/TRBV12-4
CASRAGVHNEQFF
TGTGCCAGCAGGGCCGGGGTTCACAATGAGCAGTTCTTC
>-|TRBJ2-1|-|TRBV6-1
CASSEAAGYSVYNEQFF
TGTGCCAGCAGTGAAGCCGCAGGGTATTCGGTATACAATGAGCAGTTCTTC
>-|TRBJ1-2|few|TRBV12-3/TRBV12-4
CASSVGAVNYGYTF
TGTGCCAGCAGTGTTGGGGCGGTTAACTATGGCTACACCTTC
>-|TRBJ1-1|-|TRBV6-1
CATQVGGAEAFF
TGTGCCACCCAGGTGGGGGGTGCTGAAGCTTTCTTT
>TRBD2|TRBJ2-1|few|TRBV20-1
CSARDLLSGDLLSYNEQFF
TGCAGTGCTAGAGATCTCCTTAGCGGGGACCTCCTCTCCTACAATGAGCAGTTCTTC
>-|TRBJ2-1|-|TRBV9
CASSVVDRTHEQFF
TGTGCCAGCAGCGTTGTCGACAGGACACATGAGCAGTTCTTC
>-|TRBJ2-1|-|TRBV20-1
CSADDTRGFYNEQFF
TGCAGTGCAGACGACACTAGGGGGTTCTACAATGAGCAGTTCTTC
>TRBD2|TRBJ2-7|many|TRBV29-1
CSVVAGDYEQYF
TGCAGCGTTGTAGCGGGAGACTACGAGCAGTACTTC
>TRBD2|TRBJ2-1|-|TRBV5-6
CASSLSLLAGGSSYNEQFF
TGTGCCAGCAGTCTTTCGCTACTAGCGGGGGGAAGCTCCTACAATGAGCAGTTCTTC
>TRBD2|TRBJ2-3|-|TRBV20-1
CSAPGLAGVADTQYF
TGCAGTGCCCCGGGACTAGCGGGGGTCGCAGATACGCAGTATTTT
>-|TRBJ2-5|few|TRBV27
CASSSYGPTSGPYLGETQYF
TGTGCCAGCAGTTCTTATGGCCCCACCTCGGGGCCCTACCTGGGAGAGACCCAGTACTTC
>TRBD1|TRBJ2-2|-|TRBV12-3/TRBV12-4
CASSLAQGHTGELFF
TGTGCCAGCAGTTTAGCACAGGGGCACACCGGGGAGCTGTTTTTT
>-|TRBJ2-7|few|TRBV3-1
CASSQGERLTSYEQYF
TGTGCCAGTAGCCAAGGGGAGAGACTAACCTCCTACGAGCAGTACTTC
>-|TRBJ1-2|few|TRBV7-8
CASSLAETPNYGYTF
TGTGCCAGCAGCTTAGCAGAAACGCCTAACTATGGCTACACCTTC
>TRBD1|TRBJ2-1|-|TRBV9
CASSDSGGRYNEQFF
TGTGCCAGCAGCGACTCAGGGGGAAGGTACAATGAGCAGTTCTTC
>-|TRBJ1-6|once|TRBV20-1
CSARDDGSSYNSPLHF
TGCAGTGCTAGGGATGACGGAAGCTCCTATAATTCACCCCTCCACTTT
>TRBD2|TRBJ2-5|-|TRBV15
CATSITSGETQYF
TGTGCCACCAGCATAACTAGCGGTGAGACCCAGTACTTC
>TRBD2|TRBJ2-1|-|TRBV5-1
CASSSLERGGRGEQFF
TGCGCCAGCAGCTCGCTCGAGCGGGGGGGCCGTGGTGAGCAGTTCTTC
>TRBD1|TRBJ2-7|few|TRBV6-2/TRBV6-3
CASSYSPGTAAGYEQYF
TGTGCCAGCAGTTACTCGCCCGGGACAGCGGCGGGCTACGAGCAGTACTTC